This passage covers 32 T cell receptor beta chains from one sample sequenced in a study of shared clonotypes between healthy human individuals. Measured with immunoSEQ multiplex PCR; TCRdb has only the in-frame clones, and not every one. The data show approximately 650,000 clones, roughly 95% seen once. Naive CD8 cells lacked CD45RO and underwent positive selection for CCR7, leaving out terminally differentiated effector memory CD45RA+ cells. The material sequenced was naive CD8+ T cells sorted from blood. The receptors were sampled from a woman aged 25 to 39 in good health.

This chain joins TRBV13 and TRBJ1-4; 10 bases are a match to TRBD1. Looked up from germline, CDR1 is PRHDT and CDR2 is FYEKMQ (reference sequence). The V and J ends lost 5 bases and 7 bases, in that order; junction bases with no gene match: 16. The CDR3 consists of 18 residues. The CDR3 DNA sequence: TGTGCCAGCAGCCTCCGACTCGACAGGGGGCTTGGTAGTGAAAAACTGTTTTTT. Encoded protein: CASSLRLDRGLGSEKLFF.

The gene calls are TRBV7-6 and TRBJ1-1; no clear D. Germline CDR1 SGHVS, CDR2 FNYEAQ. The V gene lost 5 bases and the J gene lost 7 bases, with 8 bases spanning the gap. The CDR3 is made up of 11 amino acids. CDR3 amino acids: CASSPAFEAFF. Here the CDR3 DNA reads TGTGCCAGCAGCCCGGCCTTTGAAGCTTTCTTT. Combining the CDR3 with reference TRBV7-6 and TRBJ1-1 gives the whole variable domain GAGVSQSPRYKVTKRGQDVALRCDPISGHVSLYWYRQALGQGPEFLTYFNYEAQQDKSGLPNDRFSAERPEGSISTLTIQRTEQRDSAMYRCASSPAFEAFFGQGTRLTVV.

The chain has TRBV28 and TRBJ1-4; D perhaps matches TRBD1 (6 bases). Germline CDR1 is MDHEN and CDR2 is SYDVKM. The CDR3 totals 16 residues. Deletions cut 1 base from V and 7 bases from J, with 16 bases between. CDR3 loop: CASSLLPGDLGEKLFF. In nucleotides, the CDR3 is TGTGCCAGCAGTTTATTACCAGGGGACTTAGGTGAAAAACTGTTTTTT.

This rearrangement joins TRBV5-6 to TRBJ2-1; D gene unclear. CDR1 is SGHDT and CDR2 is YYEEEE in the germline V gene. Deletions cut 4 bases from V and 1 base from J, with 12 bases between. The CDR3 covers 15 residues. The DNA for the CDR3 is TGTGCCAGCAGCCGGCTCTCAGGATCCTACAATGAGCAGTTCTTC. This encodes CASSRLSGSYNEQFF.

DNA of the CDR3: TGTGCCAGCAGTTTATTAACGGGACTAGCCTCCTACAATGAGCAGTTCTTC. As protein: CASSLLTGLASYNEQFF. This sequence joins TRBV28 and TRBJ2-1; 9 bases align to TRBD2. CDR1 and CDR2 (germline): MDHEN, SYDVKM. Germline trimming cut 1 base from V and 0 bases from J; bases unmatched to any gene: 4. This CDR3 region has 17 residues.

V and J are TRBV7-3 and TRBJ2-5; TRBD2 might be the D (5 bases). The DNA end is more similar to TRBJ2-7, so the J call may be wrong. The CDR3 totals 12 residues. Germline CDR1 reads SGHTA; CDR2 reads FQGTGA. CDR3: CASSFGGSEQYF. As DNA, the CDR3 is TGTGCCAGCAGCTTTGGTGGGAGCGAGCAGTACTTC.

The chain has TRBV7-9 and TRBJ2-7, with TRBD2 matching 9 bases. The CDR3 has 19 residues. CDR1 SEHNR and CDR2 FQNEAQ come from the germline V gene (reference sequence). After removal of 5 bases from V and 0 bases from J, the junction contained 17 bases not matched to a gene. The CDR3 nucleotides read TGTGCCAGCAGCCCTCCGACTAGCGGCACGATTTCCAGCTCCTACGAGCAGTACTTC. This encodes CASSPPTSGTISSSYEQYF.

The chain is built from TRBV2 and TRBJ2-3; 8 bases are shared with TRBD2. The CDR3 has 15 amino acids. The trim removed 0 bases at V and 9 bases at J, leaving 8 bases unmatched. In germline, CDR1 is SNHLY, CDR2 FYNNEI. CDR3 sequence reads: CASSEALVSGKTQYF. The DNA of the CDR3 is TGTGCCAGCAGTGAAGCGCTCGTTAGCGGGAAGACGCAGTATTTT.

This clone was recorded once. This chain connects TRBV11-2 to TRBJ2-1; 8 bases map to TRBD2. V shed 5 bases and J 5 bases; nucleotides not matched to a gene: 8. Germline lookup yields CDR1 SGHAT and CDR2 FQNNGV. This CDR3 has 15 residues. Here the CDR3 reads CASSQIAGYHNEQFF. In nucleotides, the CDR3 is TGTGCCAGCAGCCAAATAGCGGGGTATCACAATGAGCAGTTCTTC.

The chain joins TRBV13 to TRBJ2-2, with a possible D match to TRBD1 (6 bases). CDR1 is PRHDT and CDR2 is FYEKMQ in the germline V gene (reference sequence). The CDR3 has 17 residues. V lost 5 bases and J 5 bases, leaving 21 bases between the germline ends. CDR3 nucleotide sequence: TGTGCCAGCAGCACCCCATCGGCAGGGGAGAGGACCGGGGAGCTGTTTTTT. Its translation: CASSTPSAGERTGELFF.

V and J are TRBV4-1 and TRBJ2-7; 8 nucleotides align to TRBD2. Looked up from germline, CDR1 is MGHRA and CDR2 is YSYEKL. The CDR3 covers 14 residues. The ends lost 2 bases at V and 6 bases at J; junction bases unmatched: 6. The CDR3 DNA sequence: TGCGCCAGCAGCCAAAACGGGAGGGCCCGCGAGCAGTACTTC. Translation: CASSQNGRAREQYF.

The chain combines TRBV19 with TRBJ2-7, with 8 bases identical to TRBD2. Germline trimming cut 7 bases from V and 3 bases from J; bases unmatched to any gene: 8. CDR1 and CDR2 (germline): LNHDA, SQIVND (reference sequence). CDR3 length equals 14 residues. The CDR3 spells CASTTGGDGYEQYF. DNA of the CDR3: TGTGCCAGTACCACGGGGGGGGACGGCTACGAGCAGTACTTC.

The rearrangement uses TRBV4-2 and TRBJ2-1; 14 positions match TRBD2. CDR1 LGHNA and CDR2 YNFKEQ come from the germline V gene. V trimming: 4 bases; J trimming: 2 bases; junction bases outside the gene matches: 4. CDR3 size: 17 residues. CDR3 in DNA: TGTGCCAGCAGCCGTAGGACTAGCGGGGGGCCCTACAATGAGCAGTTCTTC. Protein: CASSRRTSGGPYNEQFF.

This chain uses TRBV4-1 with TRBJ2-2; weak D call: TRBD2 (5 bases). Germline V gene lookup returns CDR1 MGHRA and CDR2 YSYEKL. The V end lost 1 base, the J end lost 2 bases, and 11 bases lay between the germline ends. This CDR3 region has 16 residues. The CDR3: CASSQVSAINTGELFF. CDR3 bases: TGCGCCAGCAGCCAAGTTAGCGCCATTAACACCGGGGAGCTGTTTTTT.

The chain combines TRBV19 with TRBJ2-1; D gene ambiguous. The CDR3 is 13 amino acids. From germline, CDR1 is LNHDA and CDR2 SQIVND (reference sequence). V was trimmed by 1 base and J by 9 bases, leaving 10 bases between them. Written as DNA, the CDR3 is TGTGCCAGTAGTATAGCATACGCCTCTGAGCAGTTCTTC. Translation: CASSIAYASEQFF.

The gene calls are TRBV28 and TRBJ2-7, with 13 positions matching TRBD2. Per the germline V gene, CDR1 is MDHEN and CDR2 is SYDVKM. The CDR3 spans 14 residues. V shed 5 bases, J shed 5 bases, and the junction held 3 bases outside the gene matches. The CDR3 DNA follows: TGTGCCAGCAGTATCGGGACTAGCGGGAACGAGCAGTACTTC. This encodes CASSIGTSGNEQYF.

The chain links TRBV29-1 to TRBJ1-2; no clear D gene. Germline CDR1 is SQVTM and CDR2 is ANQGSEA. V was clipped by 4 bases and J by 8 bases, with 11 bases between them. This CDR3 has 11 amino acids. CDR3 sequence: CSVVGQKGYTF. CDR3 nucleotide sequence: TGCAGCGTTGTGGGTCAGAAAGGCTACACCTTC.

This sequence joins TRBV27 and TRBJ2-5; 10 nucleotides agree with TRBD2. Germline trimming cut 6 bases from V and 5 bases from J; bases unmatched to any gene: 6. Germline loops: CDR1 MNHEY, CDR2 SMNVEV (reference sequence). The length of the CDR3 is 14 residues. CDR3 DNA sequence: TGTGCCAGCAGCCCAGCGGGAGGGCCTGAGACCCAGTACTTC. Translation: CASSPAGGPETQYF.

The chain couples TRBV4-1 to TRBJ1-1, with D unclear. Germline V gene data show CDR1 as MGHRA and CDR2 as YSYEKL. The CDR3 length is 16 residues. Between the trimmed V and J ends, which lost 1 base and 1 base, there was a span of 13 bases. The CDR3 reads CASSQGPWAENTEAFF. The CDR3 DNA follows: TGCGCCAGCAGCCAAGGACCCTGGGCGGAGAACACTGAAGCTTTCTTT.

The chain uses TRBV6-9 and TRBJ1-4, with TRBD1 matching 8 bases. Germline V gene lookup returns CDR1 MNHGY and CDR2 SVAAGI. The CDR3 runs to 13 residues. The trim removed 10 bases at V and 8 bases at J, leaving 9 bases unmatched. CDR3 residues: CANRIDRGEKLFF. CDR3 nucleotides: TGTGCCAACCGCATCGACAGGGGAGAAAAACTGTTTTTT.

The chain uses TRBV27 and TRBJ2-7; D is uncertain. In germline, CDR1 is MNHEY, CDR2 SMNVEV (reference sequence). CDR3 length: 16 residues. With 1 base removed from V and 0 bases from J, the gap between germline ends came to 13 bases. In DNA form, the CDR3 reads TGTGCCAGCAGTTTATGGGGTCCTCGTAGCTCCTACGAGCAGTACTTC. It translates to CASSLWGPRSSYEQYF.

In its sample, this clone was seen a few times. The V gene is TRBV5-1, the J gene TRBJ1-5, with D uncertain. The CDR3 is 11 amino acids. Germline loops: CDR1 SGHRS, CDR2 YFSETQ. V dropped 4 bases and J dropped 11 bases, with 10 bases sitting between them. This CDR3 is CASSLPSAQHF. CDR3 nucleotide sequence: TGCGCCAGCAGCCTGCCTTCGGCCCAGCATTTT. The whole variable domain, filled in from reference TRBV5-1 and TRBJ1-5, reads KAGVTQTPRYLIKTRGQQVTLSCSPISGHRSVSWYQQTPGQGLQFLFEYFSETQRNKGNFPGRFSGRQFSNSRSEMNVSTLELGDSALYLCASSLPSAQHFGDGTRLSIL.

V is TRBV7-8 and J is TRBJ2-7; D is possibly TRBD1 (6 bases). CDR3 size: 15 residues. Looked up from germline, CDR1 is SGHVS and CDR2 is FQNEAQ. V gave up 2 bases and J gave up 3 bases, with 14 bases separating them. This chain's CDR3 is CASSLSPQGYYEQYF. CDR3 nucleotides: TGTGCCAGCAGCTTAAGCCCCCAGGGGTACTACGAGCAGTACTTC.

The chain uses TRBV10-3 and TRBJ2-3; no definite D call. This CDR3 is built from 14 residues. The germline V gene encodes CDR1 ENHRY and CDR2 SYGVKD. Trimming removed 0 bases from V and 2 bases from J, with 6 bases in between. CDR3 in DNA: TGTGCCATCAGTGAGTCGGGCTCCACAGATACGCAGTATTTT. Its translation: CAISESGSTDTQYF.

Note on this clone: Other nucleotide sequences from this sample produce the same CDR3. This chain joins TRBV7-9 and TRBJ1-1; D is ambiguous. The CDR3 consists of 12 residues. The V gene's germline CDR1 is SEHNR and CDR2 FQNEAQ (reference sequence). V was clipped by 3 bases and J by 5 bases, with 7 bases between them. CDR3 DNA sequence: TGTGCCAGCAGCTTCGGGCAGACTGAAGCTTTCTTT. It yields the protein CASSFGQTEAFF.

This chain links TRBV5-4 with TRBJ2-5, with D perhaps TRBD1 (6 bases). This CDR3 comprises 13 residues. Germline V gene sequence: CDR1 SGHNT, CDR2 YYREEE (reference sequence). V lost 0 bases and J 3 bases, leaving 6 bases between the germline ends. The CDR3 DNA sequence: TGTGCCAGCAGCTTGGAGGGGGAAGAGACCCAGTACTTC. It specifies CASSLEGEETQYF.

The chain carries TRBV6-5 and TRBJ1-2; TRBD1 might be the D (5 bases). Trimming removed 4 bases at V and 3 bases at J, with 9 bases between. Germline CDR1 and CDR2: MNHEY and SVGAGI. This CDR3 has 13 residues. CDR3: CASSSGNDYGYTF. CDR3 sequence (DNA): TGTGCCAGCAGTTCAGGGAACGACTATGGCTACACCTTC.

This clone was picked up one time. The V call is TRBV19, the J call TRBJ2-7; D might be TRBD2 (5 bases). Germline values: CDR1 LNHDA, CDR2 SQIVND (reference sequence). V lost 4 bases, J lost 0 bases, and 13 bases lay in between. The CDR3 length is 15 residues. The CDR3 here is CASSRLPTSSYEQYF. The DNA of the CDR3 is TGTGCCAGTAGTAGACTACCGACGAGCTCCTACGAGCAGTACTTC.

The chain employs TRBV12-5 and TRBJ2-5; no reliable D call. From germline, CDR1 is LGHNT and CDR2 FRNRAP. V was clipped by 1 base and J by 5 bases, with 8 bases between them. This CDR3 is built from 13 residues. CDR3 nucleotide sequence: TGTGCTAGTGGTTTGGGCCAGAAGGAGACCCAGTACTTC. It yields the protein CASGLGQKETQYF. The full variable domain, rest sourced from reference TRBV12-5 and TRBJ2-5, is DARVTQTPRHKVTEMGQEVTMRCQPILGHNTVFWYRQTMMQGLELLAYFRNRAPLDDSGMPKDRFSAEMPDATLATLKIQPSEPRDSAVYFCASGLGQKETQYFGPGTRLLVL.

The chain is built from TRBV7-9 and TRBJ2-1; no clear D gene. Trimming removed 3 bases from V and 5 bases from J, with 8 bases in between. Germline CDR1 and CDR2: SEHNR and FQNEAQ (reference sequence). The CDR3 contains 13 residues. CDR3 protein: CASSFSQDNEQFF. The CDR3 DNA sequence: TGTGCCAGCAGCTTCTCGCAGGACAATGAGCAGTTCTTC.

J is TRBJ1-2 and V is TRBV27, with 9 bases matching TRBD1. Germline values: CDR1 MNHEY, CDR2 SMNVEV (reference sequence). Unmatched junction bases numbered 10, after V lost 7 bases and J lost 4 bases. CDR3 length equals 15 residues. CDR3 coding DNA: TGTGCCAGCACCTCAGGGGGACAGGGCGGCTATGGCTACACCTTC. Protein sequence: CASTSGGQGGYGYTF.

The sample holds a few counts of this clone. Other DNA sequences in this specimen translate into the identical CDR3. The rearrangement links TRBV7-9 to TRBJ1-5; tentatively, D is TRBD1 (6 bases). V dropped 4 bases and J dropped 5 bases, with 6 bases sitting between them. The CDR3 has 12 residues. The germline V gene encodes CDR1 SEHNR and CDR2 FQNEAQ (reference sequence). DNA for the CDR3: TGTGCCAGCAGCTCAGGGGATCAGCCCCAGCATTTT. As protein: CASSSGDQPQHF.